The clone carrying this TCR beta chain was seen many times. Authors of the study amplified TCR beta CDR3 regions from RNA transcripts. The study used the HTBI primer set for a first-round RT-PCR of the TCR CDR3. In TCRdb, the multiplex PCR reads were re-called with MiXCR into one record per CDR3 protein. The sample has some 300,000 distinct CDR3 sequences; roughly 13% are singletons. The data are from a study of T cells in Graves' hyperthyroidism and ophthalmopathy. Trimming cost V 6 bases and J 0 bases, with 15 bases left between them. From germline, CDR1 is MNHNS and CDR2 SASEGT. The CDR3 covers 15 residues.

Material: blood. The chain couples TRBV6-1 to TRBJ2-7; D is unresolved. The receptor was isolated from a woman between 40 and 55 years old with Graves' hyperthyroidism. The CDR3 spells CASSLPTVSSYEQYF. CDR3 coding DNA: TGTGCCAGCAGCTTACCTACAGTAAGCTCCTACGAGCAGTACTTC.